The 10 T cell receptor beta chains presented below share a single source sample, sequenced in a study of T-cell memory formation after mild COVID-19. TCRdb reanalysed the 5' RACE reads using MiXCR and keeps one entry per CDR3 protein. The repertoire holds about 470,000 distinct CDR3 sequences, 15% to 20% seen once, with around an eighth in the top ten. Sequencing was done on a sample of PBMCs or a T cell subset sorted from them (not recorded which). All receptors come from an adult woman who had mild COVID-19 (a few samples of this study predate the infection). Cell type and time point are not known.

This clonotype was seen more than once but under ten times. The rearrangement links TRBV20-1 to TRBJ1-2; D unresolved. V lost 2 bases, J lost 8 bases, and 15 bases lay in between. Germline-derived CDR1 and CDR2 are DFQATT and SNEGSKA (reference sequence). This CDR3 spans 13 amino acids. DNA of the CDR3: TGCAGTGCTAGACCTCATCATGTCGGGGGCTACACCTTC. Its protein product is CSARPHHVGGYTF.

This clonotype occurred a few times. This chain uses TRBV7-2 with TRBJ2-7, with D tentatively TRBD1 or TRBD2 (6 bases each). The CDR3 contains 16 residues. V shed 5 bases and J shed 3 bases, with 20 bases lying between them. The V gene's germline CDR1 is SGHTA and CDR2 FQGNSA. The CDR3 bases are TGTGCCAGCAGCGAACAGGGCGCGATGGGAGGCTACGAGCAGTACTTC. Translated, it gives CASSEQGAMGGYEQYF.

J is TRBJ2-7 and V is TRBV3-1; TRBD2 matches 12 bases. Per germline, CDR1 LGHDT and CDR2 YNNKEL (reference sequence). CDR3 size: 17 residues. V lost 2 bases and J lost 9; bases outside the gene matches: 14. The CDR3 here is CASSQPWTSGTPTLQYF. The CDR3 DNA reads TGTGCCAGCAGCCAACCCTGGACTAGCGGGACACCCACACTGCAGTACTTC.

Many counts were recorded for this clonotype. This chain joins TRBV5-1 and TRBJ2-5; weak D call: TRBD1 (6 bases). The CDR3 length is 12 residues. Trimming cost V 5 bases and J 2 bases, with 7 bases left between them. Germline V gene data show CDR1 as SGHRS and CDR2 as YFSETQ. The CDR3 loop is CASRDSQETQYF. The CDR3 bases are TGCGCCAGCAGGGACAGTCAAGAGACCCAGTACTTC.

The chain recombines TRBV7-9 with TRBJ2-1, with D possibly being TRBD1 or TRBD2 (6 bases each). Trimming stripped 5 bases from V and 2 bases from J, with 16 bases between. Germline V gene lookup returns CDR1 SEHNR and CDR2 FQNEAQ (reference sequence). The CDR3 spans 16 residues. The CDR3, as DNA: TGTGCCAGCAGCCCTATCGGAGGGGGAACCTACAATGAGCAGTTCTTC. Amino acid sequence: CASSPIGGGTYNEQFF. The entire variable domain, with the rest obtained from reference TRBV7-9 and TRBJ2-1, is as follows: DTGVSQNPRHKITKRGQNVTFRCDPISEHNRLYWYRQTLGQGPEFLTYFQNEAQLEKSRLLSDRFSAERPKGSFSTLEIQRTEQGDSAMYLCASSPIGGGTYNEQFFGPGTRLTVL.

This clonotype has just a few counts. V and J are TRBV6-2 or TRBV6-3 and TRBJ2-2; 9 nucleotides align to TRBD1. With 10 bases clipped from V and 9 bases from J, the junction kept 9 bases outside the gene matches. CDR3 size: 13 residues. Germline V gene lookup returns CDR1 MNHEY and CDR2 SVGEGT. CDR3: CATQQGASRELFF. CDR3 DNA: TGTGCCACCCAACAGGGGGCTAGCAGGGAGCTGTTTTTT.

This rearrangement joins TRBV7-2 to TRBJ2-7; D is uncertain. Germline-derived CDR1 and CDR2 are SGHTA and FQGNSA. The V end was cut by 2 bases, the J end by 5 bases, with 7 bases between. CDR3 size: 12 residues. The chain's CDR3 is CASSLQVHEQYF. CDR3 DNA sequence: TGTGCCAGCAGCTTACAGGTCCACGAGCAGTACTTC. Complete variable domain (other parts from reference TRBV7-2 and TRBJ2-7): GAGVSQSPSNKVTEKGKDVELRCDPISGHTALYWYRQSLGQGLEFLIYFQGNSAPDKSGLPSDRFSAERTGGSVSTLTIQRTQQEDSAVYLCASSLQVHEQYFGPGTRLTVT.

The table lists this clonotype with a few counts. The chain uses TRBV29-1 and TRBJ1-3; D gene unclear. The germline V and J ends were trimmed by 3 bases and 1 base, with 7 bases remaining between them. Germline V gene sequence: CDR1 SQVTM, CDR2 ANQGSEA. The CDR3 runs 13 residues. The DNA for the CDR3 is TGCAGCGTTGAGGAACAGTCTGGAAACACCATATATTTT. It yields the protein CSVEEQSGNTIYF.

This clonotype has at least ten counts. The rearrangement joins TRBV4-2 to TRBJ2-5, with a tentative D call TRBD1 (6 bases). This CDR3 spans 15 amino acids. The V gene lost 1 base and the J gene lost 5 bases, with 14 bases spanning the gap. Germline V gives CDR1 LGHNA, CDR2 YNFKEQ. CDR3 sequence: CASSQAGQGPETQYF. The CDR3 region has the DNA TGTGCCAGCAGCCAAGCGGGGCAGGGGCCCGAGACCCAGTACTTC.

In this sample, this clonotype turned up many times. The genes are TRBV6-5 and TRBJ2-2; tentatively, D is TRBD2 (6 bases). This CDR3 region has 14 residues. Germline V gives CDR1 MNHEY, CDR2 SVGAGI. V was clipped by 2 bases and J by 4 bases, with 8 bases between them. CDR3 bases: TGTGCCAGCAGTTACGGAGGGGTCACCGGGGAGCTGTTTTTT. Translation gives CASSYGGVTGELFF.